One and the same sample provided the 7 T cell receptor beta chains below, sequenced in a study of human CD8 memory T cell subsets. Construction of TCR beta libraries was accomplished by means of UMI-labeled 5' RACE. Using the 5' RACE reads, TCRdb records one entry per CDR3 protein without DNA. In all, the sample yields roughly 3,700 distinct CDR3 sequences. The sample consisted of CD8+ effector memory T cells (TEM) sorted from PBMCs. Subset here: effector memory CD8 T cells, CCR7- CD45RO+ CD95+. Receptor source: a human donor in good health.

The chain joins TRBV6-5 to TRBJ2-3; TCRdb's D call of TRBD2 is untestable without DNA. The CDR3 totals 16 residues. Germline CDR1 and CDR2: MNHEY and SVGAGI. Here the CDR3 reads CASSYSIASGGDTQYF.

The CDR3 reads CASSQWMNTEAFF. J is TRBJ1-1 and V is TRBV16. This CDR3 has 13 residues. Looked up from germline, CDR1 is KGHSY and CDR2 is FQNENV. The full variable domain, its missing parts supplied by reference TRBV16 and TRBJ1-1, is GEEVAQTPKHLVRGEGQKAKLYCAPIKGHSYVFWYQQVLKNEFKFLISFQNENVFDETGMPKERFSAKCLPNSPCSLEIQATKLEDSAVYFCASSQWMNTEAFFGQGTRLTVV.

The chain combines TRBV19 with TRBJ2-3; the D gene TCRdb calls, TRBD2, cannot be checked with no DNA. The CDR3 sequence is 17 residues long. CDR1 is LNHDA and CDR2 is SQIVND in the germline V gene (reference sequence). CDR3 sequence: CASSPLRAGGPGDTQYF.

The chain couples TRBV20-1 to TRBJ2-1; TCRdb designates TRBD2, a call that cannot be tested without DNA. CDR3 size: 16 residues. CDR1 is DFQATT and CDR2 is SNEGSKA in the germline V gene (reference sequence). The CDR3 sequence is CSARDQSGWDYNEQFF.

The rearrangement joins TRBV4-2 to TRBJ2-1; the D call of TRBD2 rests on TCRdb alone, since no DNA is present to check it. The CDR3 length is 14 residues. In germline, CDR1 is LGHNA, CDR2 YNFKEQ. The CDR3 protein is CASSQGLEVGEQFF.

V and J are TRBV20-1 and TRBJ2-7. Germline CDR1 is DFQATT and CDR2 is SNEGSKA (reference sequence). This CDR3 contains 13 residues. CDR3: CSARDLQGHEQYF.

Its frequency marks this clonotype as hyperexpanded. The V gene is TRBV20-1, the J gene TRBJ2-1. Looked up from germline, CDR1 is DFQATT and CDR2 is SNEGSKA (reference sequence). This CDR3 spans 15 amino acids. This CDR3 reads CSARDLGSSYNEQFF.